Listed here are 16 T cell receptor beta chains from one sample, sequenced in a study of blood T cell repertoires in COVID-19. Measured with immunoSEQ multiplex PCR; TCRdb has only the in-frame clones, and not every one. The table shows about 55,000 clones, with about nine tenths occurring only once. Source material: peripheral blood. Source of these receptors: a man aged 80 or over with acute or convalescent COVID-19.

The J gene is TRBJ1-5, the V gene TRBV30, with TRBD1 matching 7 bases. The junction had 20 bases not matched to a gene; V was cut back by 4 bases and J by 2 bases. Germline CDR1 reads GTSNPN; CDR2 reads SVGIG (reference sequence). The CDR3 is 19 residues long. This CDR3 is CAWTPRRRGQTGGNQPQHF. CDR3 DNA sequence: TGTGCCTGGACGCCCCGGAGAAGGGGACAGACTGGGGGCAATCAGCCCCAGCATTTT.

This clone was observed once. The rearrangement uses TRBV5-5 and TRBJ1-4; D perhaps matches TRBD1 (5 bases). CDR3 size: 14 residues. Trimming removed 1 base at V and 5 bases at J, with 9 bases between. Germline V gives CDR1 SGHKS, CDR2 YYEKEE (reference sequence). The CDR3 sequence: CASSLTAGNEKLFF. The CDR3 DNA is TGTGCCAGCAGCTTGACGGCAGGGAATGAAAAACTGTTTTTT. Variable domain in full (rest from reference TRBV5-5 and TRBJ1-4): DAGVTQSPTHLIKTRGQQVTLRCSPISGHKSVSWYQQVLGQGPQFIFQYYEKEERGRGNFPDRFSARQFPNYSSELNVNALLLGDSALYLCASSLTAGNEKLFFGSGTQLSVL.

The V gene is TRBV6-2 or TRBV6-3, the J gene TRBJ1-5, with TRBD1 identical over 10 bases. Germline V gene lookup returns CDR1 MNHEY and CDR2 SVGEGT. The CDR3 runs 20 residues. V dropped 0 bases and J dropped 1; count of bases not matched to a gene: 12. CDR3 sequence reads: CASSYSSGWTGGGSNQPQHF. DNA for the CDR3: TGTGCCAGCAGTTACTCCAGCGGTTGGACAGGGGGTGGGAGCAATCAGCCCCAGCATTTT.

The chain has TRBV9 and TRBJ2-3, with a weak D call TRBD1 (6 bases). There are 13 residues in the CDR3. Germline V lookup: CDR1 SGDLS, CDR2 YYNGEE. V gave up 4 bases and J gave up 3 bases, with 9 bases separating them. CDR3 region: CASSLQGTDTQYF. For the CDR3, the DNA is TGTGCCAGCAGCCTCCAGGGGACAGATACGCAGTATTTT.

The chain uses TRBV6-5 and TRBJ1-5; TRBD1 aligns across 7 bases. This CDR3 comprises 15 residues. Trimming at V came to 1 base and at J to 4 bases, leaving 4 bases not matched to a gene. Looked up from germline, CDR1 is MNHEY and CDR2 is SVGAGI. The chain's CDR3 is CASSYFRDRNQPQHF. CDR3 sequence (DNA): TGTGCCAGCAGTTACTTTCGGGACAGAAATCAGCCCCAGCATTTT.

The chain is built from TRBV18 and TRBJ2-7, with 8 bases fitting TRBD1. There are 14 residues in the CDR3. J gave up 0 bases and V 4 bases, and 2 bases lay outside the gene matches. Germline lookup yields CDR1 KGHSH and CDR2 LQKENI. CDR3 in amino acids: CASSLDRGSYEQYF. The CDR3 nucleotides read TGTGCCAGCTCACTTGACAGGGGCTCCTACGAGCAGTACTTC.

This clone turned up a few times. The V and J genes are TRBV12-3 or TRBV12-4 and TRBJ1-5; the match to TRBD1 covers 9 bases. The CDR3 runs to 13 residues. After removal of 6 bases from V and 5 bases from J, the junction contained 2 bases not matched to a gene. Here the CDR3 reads CASRRTGDQPQHF. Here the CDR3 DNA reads TGTGCCAGCAGACGGACAGGGGATCAGCCCCAGCATTTT.

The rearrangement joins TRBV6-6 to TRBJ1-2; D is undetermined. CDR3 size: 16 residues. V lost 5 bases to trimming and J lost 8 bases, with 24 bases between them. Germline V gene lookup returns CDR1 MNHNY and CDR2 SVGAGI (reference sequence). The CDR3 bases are TGTGCCAGCAGTCCTACAACCTGGGGAGCATTGGAGGGCTACACCTTC. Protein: CASSPTTWGALEGYTF.

CDR3: CASSYLAPKNIQYF. CDR3 sequence (DNA): TGTGCCAGCAGTTACTTGGCTCCCAAAAACATTCAGTACTTC. V usage is TRBV6-2 or TRBV6-3 and J usage is TRBJ2-4; D ambiguous. Between the trimmed V and J ends, which lost 1 base and 2 bases, there was a span of 6 bases. This CDR3 spans 14 amino acids. Germline V lookup: CDR1 MNHEY, CDR2 SVGEGT.

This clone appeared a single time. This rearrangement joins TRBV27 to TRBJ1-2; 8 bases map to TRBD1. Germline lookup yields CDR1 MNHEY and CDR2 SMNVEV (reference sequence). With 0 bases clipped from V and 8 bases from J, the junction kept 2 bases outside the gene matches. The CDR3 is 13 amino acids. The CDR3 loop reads CASSLSDRVGYTF. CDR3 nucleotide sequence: TGTGCCAGCAGTTTATCGGACAGGGTAGGCTACACCTTC.

CDR3 protein: CASKQGQSDTQYF. As DNA, the CDR3 is TGTGCCAGCAAACAGGGTCAGTCAGATACGCAGTATTTT. The V call is TRBV6-4, the J call TRBJ2-3; the D gene is possibly TRBD1 (6 bases). The CDR3 covers 13 residues. V dropped 7 bases and J dropped 4 bases, with 12 bases sitting between them. Germline V CDR1 and CDR2: MRHNA, SNTAGT.

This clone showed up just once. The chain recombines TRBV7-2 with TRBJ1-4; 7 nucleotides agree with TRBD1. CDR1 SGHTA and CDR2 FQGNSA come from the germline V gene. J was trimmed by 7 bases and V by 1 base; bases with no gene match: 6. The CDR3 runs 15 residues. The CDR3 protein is CASSLESGGVEKLFF. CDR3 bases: TGTGCCAGCAGCTTAGAGTCAGGGGGAGTTGAAAAACTGTTTTTT.

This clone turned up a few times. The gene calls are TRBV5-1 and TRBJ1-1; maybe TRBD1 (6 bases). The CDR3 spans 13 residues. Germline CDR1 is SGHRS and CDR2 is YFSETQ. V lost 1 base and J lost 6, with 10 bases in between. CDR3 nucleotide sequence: TGCGCCAGCAGCTTGAGTCAGGGGTCTGAAGCTTTCTTT. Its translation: CASSLSQGSEAFF.

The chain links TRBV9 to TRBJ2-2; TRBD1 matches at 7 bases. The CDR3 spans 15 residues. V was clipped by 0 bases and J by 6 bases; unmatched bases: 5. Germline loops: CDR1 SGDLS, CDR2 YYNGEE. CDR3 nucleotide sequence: TGTGCCAGCAGCGTAGGACAGGGTAGGGCCGGGGAGCTGTTTTTT. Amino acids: CASSVGQGRAGELFF.

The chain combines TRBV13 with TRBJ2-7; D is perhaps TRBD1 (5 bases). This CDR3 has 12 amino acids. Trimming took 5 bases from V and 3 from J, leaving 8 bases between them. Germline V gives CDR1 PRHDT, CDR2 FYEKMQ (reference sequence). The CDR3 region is CASSQDSYEQYF. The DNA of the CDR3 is TGTGCCAGCAGCCAAGACAGCTACGAGCAGTACTTC.

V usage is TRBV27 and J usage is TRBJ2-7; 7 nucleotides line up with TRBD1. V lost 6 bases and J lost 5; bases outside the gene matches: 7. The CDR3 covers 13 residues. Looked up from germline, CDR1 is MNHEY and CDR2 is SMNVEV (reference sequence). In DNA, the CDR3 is TGTGCCAGCAGGACGGACAGGATGCACGAGCAGTACTTC. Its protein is CASRTDRMHEQYF.